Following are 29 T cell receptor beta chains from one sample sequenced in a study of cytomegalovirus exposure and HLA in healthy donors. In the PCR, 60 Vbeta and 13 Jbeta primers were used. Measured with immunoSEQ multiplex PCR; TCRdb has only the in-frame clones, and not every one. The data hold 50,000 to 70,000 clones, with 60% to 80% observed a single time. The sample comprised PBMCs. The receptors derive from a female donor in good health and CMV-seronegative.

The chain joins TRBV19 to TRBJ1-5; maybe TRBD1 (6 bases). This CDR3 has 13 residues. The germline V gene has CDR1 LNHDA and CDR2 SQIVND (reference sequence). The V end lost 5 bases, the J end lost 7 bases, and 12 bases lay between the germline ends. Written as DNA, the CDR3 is TGTGCCAGTAGTCAGGGGATTGGGCAGCCCCAGCATTTT. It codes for CASSQGIGQPQHF.

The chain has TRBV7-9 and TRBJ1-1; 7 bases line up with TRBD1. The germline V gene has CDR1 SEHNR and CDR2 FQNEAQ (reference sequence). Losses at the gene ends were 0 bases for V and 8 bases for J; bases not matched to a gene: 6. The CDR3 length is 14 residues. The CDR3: CASSLAGGQKEAFF. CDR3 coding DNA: TGTGCCAGCAGCTTAGCGGGGGGACAGAAAGAAGCTTTCTTT.

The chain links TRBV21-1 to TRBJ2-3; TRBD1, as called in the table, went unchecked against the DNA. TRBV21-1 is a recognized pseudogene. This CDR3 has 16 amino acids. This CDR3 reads CASSGAGATSTDTQYF. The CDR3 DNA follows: TGTGCCAGCAGCGGGGCAGGGGCAACTAGCACAGATACGCAGTATTTT.

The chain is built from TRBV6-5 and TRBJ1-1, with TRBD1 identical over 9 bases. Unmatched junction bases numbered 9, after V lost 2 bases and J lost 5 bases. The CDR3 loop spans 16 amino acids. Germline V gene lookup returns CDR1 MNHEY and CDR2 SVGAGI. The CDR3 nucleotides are TGTGCCAGCAGTTACAGGGGGACAGGGACAGGAACTGAAGCTTTCTTT. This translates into CASSYRGTGTGTEAFF.

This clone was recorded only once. The CDR3 sequence is CASSLAHRDYEQYF. Here the CDR3 DNA reads TGTGCCAGCAGCTTGGCTCACCGGGACTACGAGCAGTACTTC. This chain links TRBV7-9 with TRBJ2-7; TRBD2 is a possible D gene (5 bases). Germline V CDR1 and CDR2: SEHNR, FQNEAQ (reference sequence). Between the trimmed V and J ends, which lost 3 bases and 3 bases, there was a span of 12 bases. The CDR3 contains 14 residues. Based on the CDR3 plus reference TRBV7-9 and TRBJ2-7, the full variable domain is DTGVSQNPRHKITKRGQNVTFRCDPISEHNRLYWYRQTLGQGPEFLTYFQNEAQLEKSRLLSDRFSAERPKGSFSTLEIQRTEQGDSAMYLCASSLAHRDYEQYFGPGTRLTVT.

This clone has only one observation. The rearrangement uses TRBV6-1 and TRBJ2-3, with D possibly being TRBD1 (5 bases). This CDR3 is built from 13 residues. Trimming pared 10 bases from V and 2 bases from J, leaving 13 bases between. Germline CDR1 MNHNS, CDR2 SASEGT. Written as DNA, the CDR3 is TGTGCCATCTCCGACAGACCCACAGATACGCAGTATTTT. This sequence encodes CAISDRPTDTQYF.

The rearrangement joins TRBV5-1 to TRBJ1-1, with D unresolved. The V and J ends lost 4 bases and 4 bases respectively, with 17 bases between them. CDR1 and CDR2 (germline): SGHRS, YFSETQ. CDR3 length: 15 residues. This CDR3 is CASSRNREAGTEAFF. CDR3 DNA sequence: TGCGCCAGCAGCCGGAATAGGGAGGCGGGCACTGAAGCTTTCTTT.

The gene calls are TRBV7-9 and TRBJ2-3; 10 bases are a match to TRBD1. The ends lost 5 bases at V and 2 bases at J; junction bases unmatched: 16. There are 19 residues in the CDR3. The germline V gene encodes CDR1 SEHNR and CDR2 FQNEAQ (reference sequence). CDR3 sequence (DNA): TGTGCCAGCAGCCGGTTCCGGGACAGGGGATTTGCGAACACAGATACGCAGTATTTT. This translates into CASSRFRDRGFANTDTQYF. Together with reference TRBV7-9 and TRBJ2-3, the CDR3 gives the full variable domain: DTGVSQNPRHKITKRGQNVTFRCDPISEHNRLYWYRQTLGQGPEFLTYFQNEAQLEKSRLLSDRFSAERPKGSFSTLEIQRTEQGDSAMYLCASSRFRDRGFANTDTQYFGPGTRLTVL.

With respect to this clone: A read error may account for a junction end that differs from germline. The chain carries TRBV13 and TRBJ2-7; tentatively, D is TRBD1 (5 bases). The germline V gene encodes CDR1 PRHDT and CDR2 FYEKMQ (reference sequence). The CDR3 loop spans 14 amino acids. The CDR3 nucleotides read TGTGCCAGCAGCACCAGAGCCCAGGGTGCCGAGCAGTGCTTC. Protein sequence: CASSTRAQGAEQCF.

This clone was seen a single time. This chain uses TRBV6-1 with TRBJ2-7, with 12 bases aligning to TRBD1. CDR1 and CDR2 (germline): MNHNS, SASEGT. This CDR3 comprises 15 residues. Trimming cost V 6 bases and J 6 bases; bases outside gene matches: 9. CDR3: CASRGPGQGAFEQYF. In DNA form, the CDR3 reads TGTGCCAGCAGAGGCCCGGGACAGGGGGCTTTCGAGCAGTACTTC.

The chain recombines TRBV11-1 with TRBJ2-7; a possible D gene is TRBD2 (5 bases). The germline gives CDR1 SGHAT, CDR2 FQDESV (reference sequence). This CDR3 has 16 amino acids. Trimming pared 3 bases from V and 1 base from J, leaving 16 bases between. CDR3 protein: CASSFPRDGESYEQYF. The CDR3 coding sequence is TGTGCCAGCAGCTTCCCCCGTGACGGGGAGTCCTACGAGCAGTACTTC. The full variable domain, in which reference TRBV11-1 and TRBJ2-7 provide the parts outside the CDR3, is EAEVAQSPRYKITEKSQAVAFWCDPISGHATLYWYRQILGQGPELLVQFQDESVVDDSQLPKDRFSAERLKGVDSTLKIQPAELGDSAMYLCASSFPRDGESYEQYFGPGTRLTVT.

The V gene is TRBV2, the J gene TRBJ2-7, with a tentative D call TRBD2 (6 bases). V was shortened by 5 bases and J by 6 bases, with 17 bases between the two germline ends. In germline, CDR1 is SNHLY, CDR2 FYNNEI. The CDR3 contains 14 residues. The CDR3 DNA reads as TGTGCCAGCAGTTTGGGACTGGGGCTTGCCGAGCAGTACTTC. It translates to CASSLGLGLAEQYF.

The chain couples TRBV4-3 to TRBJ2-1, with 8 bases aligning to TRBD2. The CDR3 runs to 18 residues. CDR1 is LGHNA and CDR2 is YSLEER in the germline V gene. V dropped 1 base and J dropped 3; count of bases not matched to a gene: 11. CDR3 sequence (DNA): TGCGCCAGCAGCCAAGCAAACCTAGCGGGCGGACACTACAATGAGCAGTTCTTC. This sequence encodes CASSQANLAGGHYNEQFF.

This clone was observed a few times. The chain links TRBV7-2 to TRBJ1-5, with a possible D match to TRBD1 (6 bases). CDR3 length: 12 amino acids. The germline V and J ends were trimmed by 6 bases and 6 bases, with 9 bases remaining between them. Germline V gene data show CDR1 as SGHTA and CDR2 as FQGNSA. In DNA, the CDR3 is TGTGCCAGCAGATCAGGGGTTCAGCCCCAGCATTTT. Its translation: CASRSGVQPQHF.

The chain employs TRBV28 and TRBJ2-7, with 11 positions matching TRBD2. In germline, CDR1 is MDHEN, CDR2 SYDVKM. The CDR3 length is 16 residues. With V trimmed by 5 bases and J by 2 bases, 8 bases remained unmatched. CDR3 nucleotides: TGTGCCAGCAGTCCCTCCACTAGCGGGAGACCCTACGAGCAGTACTTC. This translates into CASSPSTSGRPYEQYF.

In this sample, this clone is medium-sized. The CDR3 nucleotides read TGTGCCAGCGGTACAGGAGGGCCTCCAAACTACGAGCAGTACTTC. This codes for CASGTGGPPNYEQYF. The chain uses TRBV6-5 and TRBJ2-7; a weak D match, TRBD2 (6 bases). This CDR3 spans 15 amino acids. Trimming took 8 bases from V and 3 from J, leaving 20 bases between them. Germline V gene data show CDR1 as MNHEY and CDR2 as SVGAGI.

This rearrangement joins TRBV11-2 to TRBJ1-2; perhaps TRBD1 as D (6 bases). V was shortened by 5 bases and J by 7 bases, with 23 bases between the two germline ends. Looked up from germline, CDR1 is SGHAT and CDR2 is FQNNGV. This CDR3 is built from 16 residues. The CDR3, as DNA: TGTGCCAGCAGCCGCCTTCTCGGGGGGCGGTCGGGTGGCTACACCTTC. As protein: CASSRLLGGRSGGYTF.

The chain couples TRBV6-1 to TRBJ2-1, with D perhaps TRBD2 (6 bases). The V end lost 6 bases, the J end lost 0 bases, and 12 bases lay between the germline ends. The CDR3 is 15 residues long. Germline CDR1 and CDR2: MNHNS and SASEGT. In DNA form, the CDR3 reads TGTGCCAGCAGCCCAGTAGCGGCCTCCTACAATGAGCAGTTCTTC. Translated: CASSPVAASYNEQFF.

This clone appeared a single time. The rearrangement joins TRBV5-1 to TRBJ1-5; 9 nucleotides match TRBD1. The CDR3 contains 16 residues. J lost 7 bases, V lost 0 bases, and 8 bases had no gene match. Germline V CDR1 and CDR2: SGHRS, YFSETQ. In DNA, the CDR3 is TGCGCCAGCAGCTTGGGAGGTACAGGGGGCACCCAGCCCCAGCATTTT. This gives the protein CASSLGGTGGTQPQHF.

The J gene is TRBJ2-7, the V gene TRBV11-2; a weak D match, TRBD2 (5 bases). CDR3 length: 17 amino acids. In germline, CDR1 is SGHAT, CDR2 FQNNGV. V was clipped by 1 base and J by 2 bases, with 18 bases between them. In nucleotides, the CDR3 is TGTGCCAGCAGCTTAGTTTGGAGCAGACTATCCCCCTACGAGCAGTACTTC. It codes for CASSLVWSRLSPYEQYF.

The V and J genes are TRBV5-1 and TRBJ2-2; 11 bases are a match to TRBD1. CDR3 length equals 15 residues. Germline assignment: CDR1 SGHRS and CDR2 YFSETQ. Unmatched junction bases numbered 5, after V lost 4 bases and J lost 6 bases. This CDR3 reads CASSQGTGGSGELFF. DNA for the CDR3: TGCGCCAGCAGCCAGGGGACAGGGGGTTCCGGGGAGCTGTTTTTT.

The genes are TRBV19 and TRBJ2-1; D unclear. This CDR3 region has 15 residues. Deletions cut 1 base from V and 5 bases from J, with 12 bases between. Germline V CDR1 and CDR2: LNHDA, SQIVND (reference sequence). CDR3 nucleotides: TGTGCCAGTAGTATAGGACTCTCCACCCACAATGAGCAGTTCTTC. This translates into CASSIGLSTHNEQFF.

In nucleotides, the CDR3 is TGTGCCAGCAGGGATTGGGGCGGTGGCTACACCTTC. Amino acid sequence: CASRDWGGGYTF. The chain is built from TRBV6-1 and TRBJ1-2; possible D gene TRBD1, 5 bases. Trimming pared 6 bases from V and 7 bases from J, leaving 12 bases between. CDR1 and CDR2 from the germline V gene are MNHNS and SASEGT. This CDR3 comprises 12 residues.

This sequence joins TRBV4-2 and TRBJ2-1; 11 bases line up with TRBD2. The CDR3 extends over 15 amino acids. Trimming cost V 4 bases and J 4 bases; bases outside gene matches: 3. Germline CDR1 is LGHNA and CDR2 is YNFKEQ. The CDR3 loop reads CASSLASGGYNEQFF. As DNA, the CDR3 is TGTGCCAGCAGCCTCGCTAGCGGGGGGTACAATGAGCAGTTCTTC.

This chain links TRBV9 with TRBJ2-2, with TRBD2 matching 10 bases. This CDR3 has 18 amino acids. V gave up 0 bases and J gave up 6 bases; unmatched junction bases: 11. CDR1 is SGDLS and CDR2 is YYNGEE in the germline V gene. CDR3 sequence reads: CASSVALRTSGRSGELFF. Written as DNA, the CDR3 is TGTGCCAGCAGCGTAGCACTCCGGACTAGCGGCCGGTCCGGGGAGCTGTTTTTT.

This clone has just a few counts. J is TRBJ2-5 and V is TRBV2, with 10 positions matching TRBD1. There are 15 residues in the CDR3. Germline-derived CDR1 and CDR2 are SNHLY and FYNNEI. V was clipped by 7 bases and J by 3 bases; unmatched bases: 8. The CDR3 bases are TGTGCCAGCAAACCCGGGACAGGGGTAGAAGAGACCCAGTACTTC. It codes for CASKPGTGVEETQYF.

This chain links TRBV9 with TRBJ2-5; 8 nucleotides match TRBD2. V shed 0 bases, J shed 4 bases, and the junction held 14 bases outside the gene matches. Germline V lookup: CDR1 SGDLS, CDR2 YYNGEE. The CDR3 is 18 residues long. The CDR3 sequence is CASSVADQPGLGGETQYF. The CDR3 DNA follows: TGTGCCAGCAGCGTAGCCGACCAACCGGGACTAGGAGGAGAGACCCAGTACTTC.

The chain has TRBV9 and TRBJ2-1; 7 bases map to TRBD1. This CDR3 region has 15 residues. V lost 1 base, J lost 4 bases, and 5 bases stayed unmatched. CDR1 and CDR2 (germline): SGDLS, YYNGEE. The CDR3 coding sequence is TGTGCCAGCAGCGTACAAGGACAGGCATACAATGAGCAGTTCTTC. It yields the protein CASSVQGQAYNEQFF.

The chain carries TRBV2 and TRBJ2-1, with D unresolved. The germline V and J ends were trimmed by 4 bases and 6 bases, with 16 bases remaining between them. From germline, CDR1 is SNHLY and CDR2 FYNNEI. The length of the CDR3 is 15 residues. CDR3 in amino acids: CASSVGRTEINEQFF. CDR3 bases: TGTGCCAGCAGTGTCGGCAGAACAGAAATCAATGAGCAGTTCTTC.